A single sample gave rise to the 11 T cell receptor beta chains below, sequenced in a study of memory CD4+ T cells and cytomegalovirus serostatus. Single viable CD3+CD4+CD8-CD45RO+ cells were sorted as the memory CD4+ T cells. Repertoires were generated with immunoSEQ multiplex PCR, while TCRdb's copy carries only in-frame clones and drops some. The sample carries about 53,000 clones, about 81% recorded once. Sequencing input: memory CD4+ T cells from blood. The receptors come from an adult in good health and CMV-seronegative.

With respect to this clone: The same CDR3 also results from other DNA sequences found in this sample. The rearrangement joins TRBV25-1 to TRBJ2-6, with D tentatively TRBD2 (5 bases). This CDR3 has 16 amino acids. V lost 1 base, J lost 0 bases, and 7 bases lay in between. Looked up from germline, CDR1 is MGHDK and CDR2 is SYGVNS. The CDR3 reads CASSEFGSSGANVLTF. Here the CDR3 DNA reads TGTGCCAGCAGTGAATTTGGGAGCTCTGGGGCCAACGTCCTGACTTTC.

Notes on this clone: At one of its ends the junction is not consistent with the germline gene, which may arise from a read error. This sample includes further DNA sequences coding for the same CDR3. The rearrangement uses TRBV11-1 and TRBJ2-1; D is perhaps TRBD2 (5 bases). The germline gives CDR1 SGHAT, CDR2 FQDESV (reference sequence). The CDR3 runs to 15 residues. DNA for the CDR3: TGTGCTAGCAGCTTAAGCCGGGGTAATAACAATGAGCAGTTCTTC. Amino acids: CASSLSRGNNNEQFF.

The J gene is TRBJ1-1, the V gene TRBV6-1, with D unresolved. This CDR3 contains 12 residues. Deletions cut 10 bases from V and 1 base from J, with 10 bases between. The germline V gene has CDR1 MNHNS and CDR2 SASEGT. Here the CDR3 reads CATSGENTEAFF. CDR3 nucleotide sequence: TGTGCCACTTCGGGAGAGAACACTGAAGCTTTCTTT.

This rearrangement joins TRBV28 to TRBJ1-1; D ambiguous. This CDR3 comprises 14 residues. The germline V gene has CDR1 MDHEN and CDR2 SYDVKM. V was cut by 6 bases and J by 1 base, with 12 bases left in between. The CDR3 DNA reads TGTGCCAGCAGCCTCGCGGGTCGGAACACTGAAGCTTTCTTT. Amino acids: CASSLAGRNTEAFF.

The chain joins TRBV2 to TRBJ1-5, with 7 bases matching TRBD1. CDR1 and CDR2 (germline): SNHLY, FYNNEI. V was pared by 5 bases and J by 3 bases, with 7 bases of the junction left unmatched. The CDR3 runs to 15 residues. The CDR3 loop reads CASSKNGQDNQPQHF. The CDR3 DNA reads TGTGCCAGCAGTAAAAACGGACAGGACAATCAGCCCCAGCATTTT.

The chain combines TRBV28 with TRBJ2-7; D might be TRBD2 (6 bases). Per the germline V gene, CDR1 is MDHEN and CDR2 is SYDVKM. CDR3 length equals 15 residues. The ends were cut back, 3 bases at V and 3 bases at J, with 15 bases in the middle. The CDR3 protein is CASSFSGRQNYEQYF. The CDR3 nucleotides read TGTGCCAGCAGTTTCTCGGGGAGGCAGAACTACGAGCAGTACTTC.

The genes are TRBV18 and TRBJ1-1; no reliable D call. Trimming stripped 3 bases from V and 4 bases from J, with 12 bases between. Germline V gene data show CDR1 as KGHSH and CDR2 as LQKENI. The CDR3 length is 14 residues. The CDR3, as DNA: TGTGCCAGCTCACCGGAGAGAAGGAGCACTGAAGCTTTCTTT. Protein sequence: CASSPERRSTEAFF.

The chain is built from TRBV16 and TRBJ2-7; D is perhaps TRBD1 (5 bases). The CDR3 covers 14 residues. The germline CDR1 and CDR2 sequences are KGHSY and FQNENV. V shed 0 bases and J shed 2 bases, with 8 bases lying between them. In nucleotides, the CDR3 is TGTGCCAGCAGCCAATCGTCCAGGGCCTACGAGCAGTACTTC. Amino acid sequence: CASSQSSRAYEQYF.

The V and J genes are TRBV28 and TRBJ1-1; TRBD1 agrees at 7 bases. V lost 6 bases and J lost 0; bases outside the gene matches: 7. Germline values: CDR1 MDHEN, CDR2 SYDVKM. The CDR3 covers 15 residues. CDR3: CASRTGTAMNTEAFF. The CDR3 coding sequence is TGTGCCAGCAGAACCGGGACAGCCATGAACACTGAAGCTTTCTTT.

The chain recombines TRBV6-6 with TRBJ1-2; 7 bases fit TRBD1. The CDR3 extends over 13 amino acids. The V gene end was trimmed by 10 bases and the J gene end by 7 bases; junction bases not matched to a gene: 12. CDR1 and CDR2 from the germline V gene are MNHNY and SVGAGI (reference sequence). This CDR3 reads CATLPGGGFGYTF. In DNA form, the CDR3 reads TGTGCCACCCTTCCCGGAGGGGGCTTTGGCTACACCTTC.

The chain recombines TRBV7-9 with TRBJ1-1; D not resolved. V was pared by 6 bases and J by 1 base, with 12 bases between. This CDR3 spans 14 amino acids. Per the germline V gene, CDR1 is SEHNR and CDR2 is FQNEAQ (reference sequence). The CDR3 nucleotides are TGTGCCAGCAGGACCGGAACTGGGAACACTGAAGCTTTCTTT. It specifies CASRTGTGNTEAFF.